These 18 T cell receptor beta chains came from one sample sequenced in a study of breast tumors, draining lymph nodes, adjacent tissues (dated by TCRdb to the mid-2010s). Receptor amplification or capture employed multiplex PCR. TCRdb lists the instrument as Illumina HiSeq 2000. TCRdb took the public reads, trimmed them with fastp at Q25, ran MiXCR for clone calling and kept in-frame beta chains. Each entry is one CDR3 protein sequence, shown with its most common DNA and genes. Counted in this sample were roughly 8,300 distinct CDR3 sequences; roughly 41% of them appeared once. The ten largest account for around 15% of the sample. Material for sequencing was tumor-adjacent breast tissue. These receptors were obtained from a female donor with breast cancer. Some clones in this sample may be carry-over from other donors' samples.

This clonotype was observed many times. V is TRBV11-3 and J is TRBJ2-1; D remains unclear. Germline lookup yields CDR1 SGHNT and CDR2 YENEEA. Trimming removed 4 bases from V and 10 bases from J, with 11 bases in between. CDR3 length equals 12 residues. The CDR3 protein is CASSSPPSEQFF. Written as DNA, the CDR3 is TGTGCCAGCAGCTCCCCGCCCAGCGAGCAGTTCTTC.

About this clonotype itself: Possible read error: a much larger clone is one base away. Given the absence of the conserved phenylalanine or tryptophan at the CDR3 end, a read error is likely. The chain employs TRBV11-2 and TRBJ1-1, with D uncertain. The germline V gene has CDR1 SGHAT and CDR2 FQNNGV. CDR3 length: 13 residues. V was cut by 2 bases and J by 6 bases, with 10 bases left in between. The CDR3 region has the DNA TGTGCCAGCAGCTTAATGGGGAGGGCTGAAGCTTTCCTT. Translated: CASSLMGRAEAFL.

This clonotype was picked up many times. The chain recombines TRBV5-4 with TRBJ2-3; D is unclear. Trimming took 5 bases from V and 0 from J, leaving 19 bases between them. CDR3 length: 17 residues. In germline, CDR1 is SGHNT, CDR2 YYREEE (reference sequence). The chain's CDR3 is CASRRILSGASTDTQYF. CDR3 DNA sequence: TGTGCCAGCAGGAGAATCTTATCAGGCGCTAGCACAGATACGCAGTATTTT.

This clonotype is deemed medium-sized. J is TRBJ2-1 and V is TRBV20-1; D might be TRBD2 (6 bases). The ends were cut back, 5 bases at V and 7 bases at J, with 12 bases in the middle. The CDR3 runs to 12 residues. The germline CDR1 and CDR2 sequences are DFQATT and SNEGSKA (reference sequence). In nucleotides, the CDR3 is TGCAGTGCTCCCGAGGCGGGGAATGAGCAGTTCTTC. This gives the protein CSAPEAGNEQFF.

J is TRBJ2-7 and V is TRBV28, with 7 bases matching TRBD2. The CDR3 runs 14 residues. Looked up from germline, CDR1 is MDHEN and CDR2 is SYDVKM. V trimming: 7 bases; J trimming: 6 bases; junction bases outside the gene matches: 12. Here the CDR3 DNA reads TGTGCCAGCAACCAAGCGGGAACCATGCTCGAGCAGTACTTC. It codes for CASNQAGTMLEQYF.

The sample holds one count of this clonotype. The rearrangement uses TRBV20-1 and TRBJ2-5; maybe TRBD1 (5 bases). From germline, CDR1 is DFQATT and CDR2 SNEGSKA (reference sequence). V was shortened by 5 bases and J by 2 bases, with 12 bases between the two germline ends. The CDR3 is 13 residues long. In DNA, the CDR3 is TGCAGTGCTCGGACAATCGGGCAAGAGACCCAGTACTTC. This codes for CSARTIGQETQYF.

This clonotype appeared many times. This chain connects TRBV19 to TRBJ2-2; D not resolved. From germline, CDR1 is LNHDA and CDR2 SQIVND (reference sequence). V was pared by 5 bases and J by 1 base, with 11 bases between. The CDR3 totals 15 residues. CDR3 nucleotide sequence: TGTGCCAGTAGTTCAGGCCTTCGGAACACCGGGGAGCTGTTTTTT. It translates to CASSSGLRNTGELFF.

This clonotype came up many times. A much larger clone sits a single nucleotide away, making a read error possible. The V call is TRBV10-2, the J call TRBJ1-2, with unresolved D. Germline lookup yields CDR1 WSHSY and CDR2 SAAADI. This CDR3 is built from 13 residues. The CDR3 here is CASSELAGRGYAF. DNA of the CDR3: TGCGCCAGCAGTGAGTTGGCAGGTAGAGGCTACGCCTTC.

The CDR3 reads CASSVRFGGRTGNTIYF. CDR3 bases: TGCGCCAGCAGCGTCCGTTTCGGGGGTAGGACTGGAAACACCATATATTTT. The chain uses TRBV4-3 and TRBJ1-3; a possible D gene is TRBD1 (5 bases). This CDR3 is 17 amino acids long. Between the trimmed V and J ends, which lost 5 bases and 2 bases, there was a span of 19 bases. Germline assignment: CDR1 LGHNA and CDR2 YSLEER.

The CDR3 spells CASSSVGSYNEQFF. In DNA, the CDR3 is TGCGCCAGCAGCTCAGTTGGCTCCTACAATGAGCAGTTCTTC. This chain links TRBV5-1 with TRBJ2-1, with D hard to call. Per the germline V gene, CDR1 is SGHRS and CDR2 is YFSETQ. The CDR3 has 14 amino acids. The V end lost 3 bases, the J end lost 0 bases, and 7 bases lay between the germline ends. The full variable domain, completed using reference TRBV5-1 and TRBJ2-1, is KAGVTQTPRYLIKTRGQQVTLSCSPISGHRSVSWYQQTPGQGLQFLFEYFSETQRNKGNFPGRFSGRQFSNSRSEMNVSTLELGDSALYLCASSSVGSYNEQFFGPGTRLTVL.

This clonotype was seen a few times. Compared with germline, one end of the junction differs, possibly owing to a read error. V is TRBV3-1 and J is TRBJ2-5, with 9 bases that match TRBD2. This CDR3 spans 19 amino acids. Germline V lookup: CDR1 LGHDT, CDR2 YNNKEL (reference sequence). DNA for the CDR3: TGTGCCAGCAGTACAAGAATGGGACCAGCGGGAGGACAAGAAGAGACCCAGTCCTTC. Its protein product is CASSTRMGPAGGQEETQSF.

The chain is built from TRBV6-2 or TRBV6-3 and TRBJ2-3; a possible D gene is TRBD1 (7 bases). Germline CDR1 and CDR2: MNHEY and SVGEGT. Between the trimmed V and J ends, which lost 2 bases and 1 base, there was a span of 16 bases. The CDR3 has 17 amino acids. The CDR3 sequence: CASSYGPDREGTDTQYF. The CDR3 DNA sequence: TGTGCCAGCAGTTACGGTCCAGACAGGGAGGGCACAGATACGCAGTATTTT.

The table lists this clonotype with many counts. The rearrangement uses TRBV3-1 and TRBJ2-7; 13 nucleotides agree with TRBD2. V lost 4 bases to trimming and J lost 2 bases; unmatched junction nucleotides: 8. Germline V CDR1 and CDR2: LGHDT, YNNKEL (reference sequence). This CDR3 region has 17 residues. The CDR3 DNA is TGTGCCAGCAGCCGGACTAGCGGGAGTCAGGGGACCTACGAGCAGTACTTC. As protein: CASSRTSGSQGTYEQYF.

This clonotype was detected ten times or more. The chain links TRBV6-2 or TRBV6-3 to TRBJ1-5; 7 bases map to TRBD1. This CDR3 contains 13 residues. V lost 8 bases, J lost 3 bases, and 4 bases stayed unmatched. CDR1 is MNHEY and CDR2 is SVGEGT in the germline V gene. The CDR3 reads CASSDRANQPQHF. Here the CDR3 DNA reads TGTGCCAGCTCCGACAGGGCCAATCAGCCCCAGCATTTT.

By share, this clonotype counts as medium-sized. J is TRBJ2-5 and V is TRBV7-3; 10 bases line up with TRBD2. The CDR3 totals 16 residues. V lost 0 bases, J lost 4 bases, and 5 bases stayed unmatched. Germline-derived CDR1 and CDR2 are SGHTA and FQGTGA. Written as DNA, the CDR3 is TGTGCCAGCAGCTTAACTCGGACTAGCGGCCTAGAGACCCAGTACTTC. Translated, it gives CASSLTRTSGLETQYF.

The chain has TRBV10-2 and TRBJ2-7; 8 bases agree with TRBD1. With V trimmed by 4 bases and J by 2 bases, 4 bases remained unmatched. The CDR3 contains 14 residues. CDR1 is WSHSY and CDR2 is SAAADI in the germline V gene. The CDR3 protein is CASSVTGVPYEQYF. The CDR3, as DNA: TGCGCCAGCAGTGTGACAGGGGTACCCTACGAGCAGTACTTC.

The chain is built from TRBV5-4 and TRBJ2-3, with 15 bases matching TRBD2. Germline CDR1 reads SGHNT; CDR2 reads YYREEE (reference sequence). V gave up 8 bases and J gave up 4 bases; unmatched junction bases: 2. This CDR3 is built from 14 residues. In nucleotides, the CDR3 is TGTGCCAGTGGGACTAGCGGGAGGTCAGATACGCAGTATTTT. It yields the protein CASGTSGRSDTQYF.

This clonotype was counted many times. The V and J genes are TRBV11-3 and TRBJ2-1, with 7 bases matching TRBD2. From germline, CDR1 is SGHNT and CDR2 YENEEA. J was trimmed by 9 bases and V by 5 bases; bases with no gene match: 13. This CDR3 is built from 15 residues. CDR3 coding DNA: TGTGCCAGCAGCCACGCATCGCGGGAGTGGGGTGAGCAGTTCTTC. Residues: CASSHASREWGEQFF. Complete variable domain (other parts from reference TRBV11-3 and TRBJ2-1): EAGVVQSPRYKIIEKKQPVAFWCNPISGHNTLYWYLQNLGQGPELLIRYENEEAVDDSQLPKDRFSAERLKGVDSTLKIQPAELGDSAVYLCASSHASREWGEQFFGPGTRLTVL.